Listed below are T cell receptor beta chains from one sample, sequenced in a study of beta chain features in type 1 diabetes. Assay: immunoSEQ multiplex PCR; the TCRdb copy retains only in-frame clones and omits some. The sample contains more than 300,000 clones, 9.6% of which appear only once. Sequencing input: central memory CD4+ T cells from blood. These receptor sequences come from a man younger than 45 with type 1 diabetes. CDR3s include the opening cysteine and the closing phenylalanine or tryptophan. D genes are given only for firm matches. Clone size, where shown, is once, few, many, or a class for clones that have expanded.

j_gene | abundance | len | d_gene | v_gene | CDR3nt | CDR3aa
TRBJ1-4 | few | 15 | TRBD1 | TRBV18 | TGTGCCAGCTCGCACGACAGGGGGCGCGATGAAAAACTGTTTTTT | CASSHDRGRDEKLFF
TRBJ2-1 | few | 16 | TRBD2 | TRBV19 | TGTGCCAGTAGTAACCCTCGGGGGGAGGGCCGCAATGAGCAGTTCTTC | CASSNPRGEGRNEQFF
TRBJ1-5 | . | 16 | TRBD1 | TRBV6-5 | TGTGCCAGCAGTTACAGGGGGCTAACGAGCAATCAGCCCCAGCATTTT | CASSYRGLTSNQPQHF
TRBJ2-4 | . | 14 | . | TRBV6-5 | TGTGCCAGCAGTTACTCGACAGGCAAAAACATTCAGTACTTC | CASSYSTGKNIQYF
TRBJ2-7 | few | 16 | TRBD2 | TRBV5-4 | TGTGCCAGCAGCTTCGCCGGGACTAGCGGATCCTACGAGCAGTACTTC | CASSFAGTSGSYEQYF
TRBJ2-7 | few | 13 | TRBD1 | TRBV7-9 | TGTGCCAGCAGCTTCGGGACAGGGTACGAGCAGTACTTC | CASSFGTGYEQYF
TRBJ1-1 | . | 15 | . | TRBV27 | TGTGCCAGCAGTTTTTCCCCTTCAGGGCGGACTGAAGCTTTCTTT | CASSFSPSGRTEAFF
TRBJ2-7 | many | 15 | . | TRBV19 | TGTGCCAGTAGTATAGGAGGTGGCAGGAGTTACGAGCAGTACTTC | CASSIGGGRSYEQYF
TRBJ1-4 | few | 17 | . | TRBV7-2 | TGTGCCAGCAGTTTACAGGGAGCGGCCCCTTCGAATGAAAAACTGTTTTTT | CASSLQGAAPSNEKLFF
TRBJ1-4 | few | 15 | TRBD1 | TRBV4-1 | TGCGCCAGCAGCCAAGTTGGGACAGCTAATGAAAAACTGTTTTTT | CASSQVGTANEKLFF
TRBJ2-7 | . | 14 | . | TRBV18 | TGTGCCAGCTCACCACTTTCGGGGGACTACGAGCAGTACTTC | CASSPLSGDYEQYF
TRBJ1-2 | . | 15 | . | TRBV2 | TGTGCCAGCACCCGGGTCTCGGGGCCTAACTATGGCTACACCTTC | CASTRVSGPNYGYTF
TRBJ2-7 | . | 16 | TRBD1 | TRBV28 | TGTGCCAGCAGTGCCTCTGGACAGGGAGACTCCTACGAGCAGTACTTC | CASSASGQGDSYEQYF
TRBJ2-7 | few | 14 | . | TRBV28 | TGTGCCAGCAGTTTTAGGGACTGGTCCTACGAGCAGTACTTC | CASSFRDWSYEQYF
TRBJ2-7 | many | 12 | . | TRBV2 | TGTGCCAGCGGGGAGGAGTACTACGAGCAGTACTTC | CASGEEYYEQYF
TRBJ1-4 | few | 15 | . | TRBV10-3 | TGTGCCATCAGGGGGGACGGAGCAACTAATGAAAAACTGTTTTTT | CAIRGDGATNEKLFF
TRBJ1-1 | . | 13 | . | TRBV7-9 | TGTGCCAGCAGCTTCGCCCTTAACACTGAAGCTTTCTTT | CASSFALNTEAFF
TRBJ2-7 | few | 15 | . | TRBV28 | TGTGCCAGCAGTCCAGGGGCACTCCGATCCTACGAGCAGTACTTC | CASSPGALRSYEQYF
TRBJ2-3 | . | 14 | . | TRBV5-1 | TGCGCCAGCAGCTCCTGGACTAGCACAGATACGCAGTATTTT | CASSSWTSTDTQYF
TRBJ2-3 | . | 13 | . | TRBV7-8 | TGTGCCAGCAGCTTCCGATGGGAGTTGACGCAGTATTTT | CASSFRWELTQYF
TRBJ2-7 | many | 13 | . | TRBV28 | TGTGCCAGCACCCTCCCGGGAGCCTACGAGCAGTACTTC | CASTLPGAYEQYF
TRBJ2-4 | many | 15 | TRBD1 | TRBV15 | TGTGCCACCAGCAGAGGGTCAACAGGGGAAAACATTCAGTACTTC | CATSRGSTGENIQYF
TRBJ2-2 | few | 14 | . | TRBV19 | TGTGCCAGTAGTTTCCAGGGGAGGACCGGGGAGCTGTTTTTT | CASSFQGRTGELFF
TRBJ2-1 | few | 15 | TRBD2 | TRBV5-1 | TGCGCCAGCAGCTTTCGGGAGGTCTCCTACAATGAGCAGTTCTTC | CASSFREVSYNEQFF
TRBJ1-3 | . | 15 | . | TRBV7-9 | TGTGCCAGCAGCCCCAGATGGGACGCTGGAAACACCATATATTTT | CASSPRWDAGNTIYF
TRBJ2-6 | few | 16 | . | TRBV18 | TGTGCCAGCTCACCACAGGGGGGCCCTGGGGCCAACGTCCTGACTTTC | CASSPQGGPGANVLTF
TRBJ2-1 | . | 17 | TRBD2 | TRBV27 | TGTGCCAGCAGTCCGTCCCGGGGGGGCTACCCCAAGAATGAGCAGTTCTTC | CASSPSRGGYPKNEQFF
TRBJ1-1 | . | 15 | TRBD1 | TRBV4-3 | TGCGCCAGCAGCCAGAAAGGGGCAGGGGGAACTGAAGCTTTCTTT | CASSQKGAGGTEAFF
TRBJ2-2 | . | 13 | . | TRBV6-6 | TGTGCCAGCAGAGTCCGGAACACCGGGGAGCTGTTTTTT | CASRVRNTGELFF
TRBJ1-2 | few | 16 | TRBD1 | TRBV5-1 | TGCGCCAGCAGCTCCGGGACAGGGTCGGGGGGCTATGGCTACACCTTC | CASSSGTGSGGYGYTF
TRBJ2-5 | few | 15 | . | TRBV7-2 | TGTGCCAGCAGCGGGAATAGGGGCCCTTGGGAGACCCAGTACTTC | CASSGNRGPWETQYF
TRBJ2-3 | few | 15 | . | TRBV6-5 | TGTGCCAGCAGTTCACGTTCTAATAGCGCAGATACGCAGTATTTT | CASSSRSNSADTQYF
TRBJ1-2 | . | 13 | TRBD1 | TRBV29-1 | TGCAGCGTCAGCCGTGACAGGGCGGGAGGCTACACCTTC | CSVSRDRAGGYTF
TRBJ2-2 | . | 14 | . | TRBV29-1 | TGCAGCGTTGAAGGGCAAATGAACACCGGGGAGCTGTTTTTT | CSVEGQMNTGELFF
TRBJ1-1 | few | 15 | . | TRBV29-1 | TGCAGCGTTGAAGAATTGGGCGCTTTTGGCCCGGGAGCTTTCTTT | CSVEELGAFGPGAFF
TRBJ2-4 | few | 15 | . | TRBV5-1 | TGCGCCAGCAGCTTAATGGGGAATACAGGCGTTATTCAGTACTTC | CASSLMGNTGVIQYF
TRBJ1-3 | . | 16 | . | TRBV5-5 | TGTGCCAGCAGCCAAGGGACCTGGGGTGCTGGAAACACCATATATTTT | CASSQGTWGAGNTIYF
TRBJ2-1 | . | 15 | . | TRBV11-1 | TGTGCCAGCAGCTTAGCGGGGGCTTCCTACAATGAGCAGTTCTTC | CASSLAGASYNEQFF
TRBJ2-5 | . | 17 | TRBD1 | TRBV7-3 | TGTGCCAGCAGCCCTCAGCCCGGGACAGGGTGGGAAGAGACCCAGTACTTC | CASSPQPGTGWEETQYF
TRBJ2-4 | . | 15 | . | TRBV2 | TGTGCCAGCAGTGAACGAGGTGGGAATCAAAACATTCAGTACTTC | CASSERGGNQNIQYF
TRBJ2-3 | . | 11 | . | TRBV28 | TGTGCCAGCAGTCCGCCGGGTACGCAGTATTTT | CASSPPGTQYF
TRBJ2-7 | few | 15 | TRBD1 | TRBV28 | TGTGCCAGCAGTGAAGGGGGACAGGGGGCGTACGAGCAGTACTTC | CASSEGGQGAYEQYF